This TCR beta chain was identified during a study of vaccination effects on CD4 cells after COVID-19. Before any sequencing was done, the ViraFEST assay used viral peptide pools to expand antigen-specific CD4+ T cells. Following a roughly 9-day culture, CD4+ T cells were purified. Among the vaccine recipients, none had a prior SARS-CoV-2 infection, and nucleocapsid antibodies were negative. After about 2 million PBMC were placed in each well, they were cultured with about 10 IU/ml IL-2 and approximately 9.6 ug/ml peptides. CDR3 length: 17 residues. V was cut by 1 base and J by 1 base, with 13 bases left in between. From germline, CDR1 is SNHLY and CDR2 FYNNEI. On this clone itself: What it recognizes is unknown.

Assay used: immunoSEQ multiplex PCR; TCRdb lists only in-frame clones, some missing. Altogether roughly 23,000 clones are present, around 66% being singletons, with the ten largest covering about 10%. This clonotype originated in a human donor who received a COVID-19 vaccine. Source: CD4+ T cells from PBMCs cultured with HCoV-229E spike peptides, taken before COVID-19 vaccination. The V and J genes are TRBV2 and TRBJ2-2; D possibly matches TRBD1 or TRBD2 (5 bases each). The CDR3 spells CASSEGGYTKNTGELFF. CDR3 sequence (DNA): TGTGCCAGCAGTGAAGGGGGGTATACGAAGAACACCGGGGAGCTGTTTTTT.